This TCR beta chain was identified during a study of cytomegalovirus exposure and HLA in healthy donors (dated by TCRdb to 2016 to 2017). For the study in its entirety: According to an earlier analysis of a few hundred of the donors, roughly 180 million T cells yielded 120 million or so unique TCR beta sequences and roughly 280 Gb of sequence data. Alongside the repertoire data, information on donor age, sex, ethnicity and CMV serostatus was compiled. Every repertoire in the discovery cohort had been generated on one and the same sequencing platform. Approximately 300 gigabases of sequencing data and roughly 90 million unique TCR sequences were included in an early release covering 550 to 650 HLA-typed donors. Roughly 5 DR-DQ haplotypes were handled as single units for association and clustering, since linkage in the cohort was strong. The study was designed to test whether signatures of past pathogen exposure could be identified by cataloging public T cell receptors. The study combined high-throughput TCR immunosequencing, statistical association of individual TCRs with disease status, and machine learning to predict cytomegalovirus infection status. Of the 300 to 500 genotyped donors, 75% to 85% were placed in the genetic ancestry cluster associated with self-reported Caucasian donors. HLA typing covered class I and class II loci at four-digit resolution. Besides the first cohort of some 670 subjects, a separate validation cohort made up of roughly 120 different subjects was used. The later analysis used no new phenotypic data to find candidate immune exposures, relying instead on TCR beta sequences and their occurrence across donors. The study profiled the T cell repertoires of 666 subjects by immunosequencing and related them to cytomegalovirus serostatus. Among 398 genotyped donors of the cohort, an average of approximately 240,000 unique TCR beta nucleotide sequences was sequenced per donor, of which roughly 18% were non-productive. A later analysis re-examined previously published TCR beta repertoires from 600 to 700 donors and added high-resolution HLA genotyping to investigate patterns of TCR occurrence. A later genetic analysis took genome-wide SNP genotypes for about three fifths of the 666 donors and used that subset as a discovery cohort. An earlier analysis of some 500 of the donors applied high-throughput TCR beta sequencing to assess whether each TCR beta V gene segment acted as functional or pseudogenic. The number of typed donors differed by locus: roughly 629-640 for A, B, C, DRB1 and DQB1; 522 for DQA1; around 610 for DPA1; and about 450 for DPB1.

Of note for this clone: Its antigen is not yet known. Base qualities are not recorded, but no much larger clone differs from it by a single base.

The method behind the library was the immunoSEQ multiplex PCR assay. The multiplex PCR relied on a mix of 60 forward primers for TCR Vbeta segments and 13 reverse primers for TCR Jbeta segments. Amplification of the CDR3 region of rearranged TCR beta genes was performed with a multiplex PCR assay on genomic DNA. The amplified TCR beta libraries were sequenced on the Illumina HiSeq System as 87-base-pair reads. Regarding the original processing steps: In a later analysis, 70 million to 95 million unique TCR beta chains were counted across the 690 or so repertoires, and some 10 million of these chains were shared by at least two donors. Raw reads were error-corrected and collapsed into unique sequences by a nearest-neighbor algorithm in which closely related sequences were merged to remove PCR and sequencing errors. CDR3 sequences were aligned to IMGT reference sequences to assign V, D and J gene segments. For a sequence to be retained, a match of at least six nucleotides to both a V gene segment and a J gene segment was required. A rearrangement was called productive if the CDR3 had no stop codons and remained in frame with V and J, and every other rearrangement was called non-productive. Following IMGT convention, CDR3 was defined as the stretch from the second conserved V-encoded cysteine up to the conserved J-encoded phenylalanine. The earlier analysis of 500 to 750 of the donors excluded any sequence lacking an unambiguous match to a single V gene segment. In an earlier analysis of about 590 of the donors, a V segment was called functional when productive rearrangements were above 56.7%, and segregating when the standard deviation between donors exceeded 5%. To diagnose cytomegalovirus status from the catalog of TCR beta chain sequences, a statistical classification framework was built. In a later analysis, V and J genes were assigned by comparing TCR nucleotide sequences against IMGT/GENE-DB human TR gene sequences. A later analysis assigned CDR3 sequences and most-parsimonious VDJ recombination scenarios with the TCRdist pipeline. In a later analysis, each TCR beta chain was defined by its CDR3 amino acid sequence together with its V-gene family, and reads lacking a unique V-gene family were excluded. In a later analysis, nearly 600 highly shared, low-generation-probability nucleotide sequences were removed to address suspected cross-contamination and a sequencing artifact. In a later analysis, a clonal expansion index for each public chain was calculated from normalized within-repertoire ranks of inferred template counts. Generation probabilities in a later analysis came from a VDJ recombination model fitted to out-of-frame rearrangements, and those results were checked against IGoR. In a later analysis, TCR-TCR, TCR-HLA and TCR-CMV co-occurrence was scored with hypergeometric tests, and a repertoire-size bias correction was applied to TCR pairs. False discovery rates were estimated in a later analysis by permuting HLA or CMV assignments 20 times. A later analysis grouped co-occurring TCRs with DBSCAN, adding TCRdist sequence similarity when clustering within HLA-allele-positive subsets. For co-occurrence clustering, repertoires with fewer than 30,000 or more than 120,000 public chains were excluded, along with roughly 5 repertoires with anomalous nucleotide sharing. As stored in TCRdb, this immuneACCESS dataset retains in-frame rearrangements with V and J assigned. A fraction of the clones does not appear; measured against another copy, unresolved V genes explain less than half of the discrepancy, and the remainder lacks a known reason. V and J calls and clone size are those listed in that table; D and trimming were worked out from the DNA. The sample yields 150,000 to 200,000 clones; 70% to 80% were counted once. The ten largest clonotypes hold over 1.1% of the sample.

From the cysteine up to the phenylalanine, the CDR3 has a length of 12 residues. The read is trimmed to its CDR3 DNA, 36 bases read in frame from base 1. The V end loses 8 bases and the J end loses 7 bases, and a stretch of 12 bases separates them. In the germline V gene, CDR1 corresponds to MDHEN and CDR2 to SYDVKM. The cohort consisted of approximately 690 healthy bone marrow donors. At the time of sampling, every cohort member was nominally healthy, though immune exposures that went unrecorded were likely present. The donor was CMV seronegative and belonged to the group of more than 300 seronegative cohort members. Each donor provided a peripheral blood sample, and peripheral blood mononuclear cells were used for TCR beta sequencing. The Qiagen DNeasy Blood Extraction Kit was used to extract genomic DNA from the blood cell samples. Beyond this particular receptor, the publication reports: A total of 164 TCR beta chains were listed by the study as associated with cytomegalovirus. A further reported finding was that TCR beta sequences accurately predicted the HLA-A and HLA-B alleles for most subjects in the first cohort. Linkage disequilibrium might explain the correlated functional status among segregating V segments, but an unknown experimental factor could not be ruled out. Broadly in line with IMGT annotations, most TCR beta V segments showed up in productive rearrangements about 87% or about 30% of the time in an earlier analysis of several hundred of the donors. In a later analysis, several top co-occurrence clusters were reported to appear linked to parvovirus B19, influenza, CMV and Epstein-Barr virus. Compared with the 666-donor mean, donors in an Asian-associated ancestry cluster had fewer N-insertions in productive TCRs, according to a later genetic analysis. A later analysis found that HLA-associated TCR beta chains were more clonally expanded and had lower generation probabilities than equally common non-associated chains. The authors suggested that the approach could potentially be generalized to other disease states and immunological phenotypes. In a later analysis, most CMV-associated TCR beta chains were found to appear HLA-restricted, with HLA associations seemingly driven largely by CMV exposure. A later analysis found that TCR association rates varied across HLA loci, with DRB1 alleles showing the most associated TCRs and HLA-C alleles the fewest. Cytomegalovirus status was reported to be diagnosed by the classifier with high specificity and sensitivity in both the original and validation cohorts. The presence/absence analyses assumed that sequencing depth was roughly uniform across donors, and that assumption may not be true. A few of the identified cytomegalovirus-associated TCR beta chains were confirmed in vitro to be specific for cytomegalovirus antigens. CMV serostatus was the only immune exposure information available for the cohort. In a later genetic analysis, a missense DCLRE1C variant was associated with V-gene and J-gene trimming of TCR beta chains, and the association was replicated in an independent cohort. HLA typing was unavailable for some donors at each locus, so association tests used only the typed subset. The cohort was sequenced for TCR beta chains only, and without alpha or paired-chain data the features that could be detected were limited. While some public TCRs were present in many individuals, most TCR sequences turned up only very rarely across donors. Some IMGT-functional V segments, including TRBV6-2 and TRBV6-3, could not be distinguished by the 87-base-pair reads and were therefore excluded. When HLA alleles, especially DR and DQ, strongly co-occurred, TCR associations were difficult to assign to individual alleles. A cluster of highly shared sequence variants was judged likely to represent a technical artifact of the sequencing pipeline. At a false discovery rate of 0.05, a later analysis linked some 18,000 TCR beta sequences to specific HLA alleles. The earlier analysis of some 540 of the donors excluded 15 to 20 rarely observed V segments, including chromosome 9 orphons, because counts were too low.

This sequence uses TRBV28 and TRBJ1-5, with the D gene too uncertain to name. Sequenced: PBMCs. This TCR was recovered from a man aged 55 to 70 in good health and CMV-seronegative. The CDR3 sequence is CASSSVNQPQHF. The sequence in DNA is TGTGCCAGCTCTTCGGTAAACCAGCCCCAGCATTTT.